Listed here are 7 T cell receptor beta chains from one sample, sequenced in a study of T cells in Graves' hyperthyroidism and ophthalmopathy. TCR beta CDR3 sequences were amplified from RNA transcripts. An initial round of RT-PCR targeting the TCR CDR3 relied on the HTBI primer set. TCRdb processed the multiplex PCR reads anew with MiXCR; each CDR3 protein has one entry. The sample consists of about 260,000 distinct CDR3 sequences, 22% of them appearing once. The specimen was blood. The receptors originated from a man aged 25-45 years with Graves' ophthalmopathy.

This clonotype has just a few counts. The chain joins TRBV29-1 to TRBJ1-2, with a tentative D call TRBD1 (6 bases). This CDR3 comprises 12 residues. Germline V CDR1 and CDR2: SQVTM, ANQGSEA. V lost 4 bases, J lost 0 bases, and 6 bases lay in between. Here the CDR3 DNA reads TGCAGCGTTGGGGACACTAACTATGGCTACACCTTC. This codes for CSVGDTNYGYTF.

With regard to this clonotype: It may be a read error: a sequence one base away is much more abundant. This chain links TRBV2 with TRBJ1-1; D may be TRBD1 (5 bases). Per the germline V gene, CDR1 is SNHLY and CDR2 is FYNNEI. CDR3 size: 12 residues. CDR3 loop: CVTRGPNTEAFF. CDR3 in DNA: TGTGTCACCCGGGGCCCGAACACTGAAGCTTTCTTT.

A remark on this clonotype: A much larger clonotype is one base distant, so this may be a read error. The conserved final phenylalanine or tryptophan is absent from the CDR3, which likely points to a read error. The V call is TRBV27, the J call TRBJ2-1; TRBD1 or TRBD2 may be the D gene (5 bases each). Germline V lookup: CDR1 MNHEY, CDR2 SMNVEV (reference sequence). CDR3 length equals 14 residues. V was cut by 5 bases and J by 3 bases, with 11 bases left in between. This CDR3 is CASSRDAGYNEQFL. The CDR3 nucleotides read TGTGCCAGCAGTAGGGACGCCGGCTACAATGAGCAGTTCCTC.

This clonotype was seen at least ten times. This rearrangement joins TRBV11-2 to TRBJ2-1; possibly TRBD2 for D (5 bases). Trimming left V 5 bases short and J 8 bases short, with 13 bases between. The germline V gene has CDR1 SGHAT and CDR2 FQNNGV. This CDR3 has 13 amino acids. The CDR3 coding sequence is TGTGCCAGCAGCCTACTAGAGTCCTATGAGCAGTTCTTC. Translating it yields CASSLLESYEQFF.

This sequence joins TRBV6-1 and TRBJ2-7; D gene unclear. There are 12 residues in the CDR3. Germline V lookup: CDR1 MNHNS, CDR2 SASEGT. Between the trimmed V and J ends, which lost 1 base and 4 bases, there was a span of 5 bases. The chain's CDR3 is CASSEGKYEQYF. CDR3 coding DNA: TGTGCCAGCAGTGAAGGGAAATACGAGCAGTACTTC.

This clonotype was seen many times. The gene calls are TRBV18 and TRBJ2-7, with no clear D. The CDR3 has 14 amino acids. Trimming pared 6 bases from V and 3 bases from J, leaving 15 bases between. In germline, CDR1 is KGHSH, CDR2 LQKENI. The CDR3 DNA sequence: TGTGCCAGCTCCCCAGCCCGCACACGCTACGAGCAGTACTTC. This sequence encodes CASSPARTRYEQYF.

The CDR3 reads CSAETSSGSYEQYF. CDR3 bases: TGCAGTGCTGAAACCTCTAGCGGGAGCTACGAGCAGTACTTC. This chain uses TRBV20-1 with TRBJ2-7, with 10 bases aligning to TRBD2. Losses at the gene ends were 5 bases for V and 3 bases for J; bases not matched to a gene: 7. The germline V gene encodes CDR1 DFQATT and CDR2 SNEGSKA (reference sequence). The CDR3 has 14 amino acids.